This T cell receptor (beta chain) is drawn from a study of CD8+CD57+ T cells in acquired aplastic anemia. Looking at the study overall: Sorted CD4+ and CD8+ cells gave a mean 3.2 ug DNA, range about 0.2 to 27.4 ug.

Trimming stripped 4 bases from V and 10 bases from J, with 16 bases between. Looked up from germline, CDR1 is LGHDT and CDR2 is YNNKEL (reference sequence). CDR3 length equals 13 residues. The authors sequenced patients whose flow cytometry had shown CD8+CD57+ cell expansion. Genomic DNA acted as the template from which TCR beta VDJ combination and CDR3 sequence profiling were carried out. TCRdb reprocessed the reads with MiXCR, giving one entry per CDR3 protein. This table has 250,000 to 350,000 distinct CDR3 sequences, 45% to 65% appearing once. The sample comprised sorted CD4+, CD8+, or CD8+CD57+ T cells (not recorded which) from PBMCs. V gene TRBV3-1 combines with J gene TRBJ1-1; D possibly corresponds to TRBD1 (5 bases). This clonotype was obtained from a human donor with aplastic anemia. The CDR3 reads CASSPHRAGGAFF. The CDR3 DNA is TGTGCCAGCAGCCCCCATCGAGCGGGGGGAGCTTTCTTT.